This T cell receptor beta chain was captured by sequencing in a study of T cell responses to AZD1222 COVID-19 vaccine. Overall study findings and caveats: The sample set comprised mostly white British donors with more females, and clonal diversity was possibly underestimated. Only a handful of people who got AZD1222 tested seropositive at baseline. With two AZD1222 doses given, Spike-specific TCR breadth and depth both rose.

As concerns this clone: What it binds is not known.

V was pared by 1 base and J by 0 bases, with 8 bases between. The length of the CDR3 is 14 residues. In germline, CDR1 is SGDLS, CDR2 YYNGEE. The protocol was immunoSEQ multiplex PCR, while the TCRdb copy is restricted to in-frame clones and leaves out a portion. This table holds over 20,000 clones, roughly 84% found once. The receptor was derived from an adult who received the AZD1222 COVID-19 vaccine. J is TRBJ2-7 and V is TRBV9; a possible D gene is TRBD1 (6 bases). The sample here was peripheral blood, taken 28 days after the second AZD1222 dose. The DNA for the CDR3 is TGTGCCAGCAGCGTAACAGGGTTCTCCTACGAGCAGTACTTC. Translation: CASSVTGFSYEQYF.